This T cell receptor (beta chain) was observed in a study of blood T cell repertoires in COVID-19. The participants were between about 18 and 90 years old and came from under 25 US areas. TCRdb's table, derived via immunoSEQ multiplex PCR, lists solely in-frame clones and lacks some. Of fewer than 350,000 clones detected, 85% to 90% appear once; the ten largest clones hold about 0.94%. CDR1 is SGHNT and CDR2 is YENEEA in the germline V gene. Trimming cost V 5 bases and J 0 bases; bases outside gene matches: 7. This CDR3 has 17 amino acids. The sample consisted of PBMCs or T cells enriched from blood (not recorded which). The V gene is TRBV11-3, the J gene TRBJ1-6, with TRBD1 identical over 7 bases. This TCR came from a woman aged 25 to 39 who had been exposed to COVID-19. CDR3 sequence: CASSPAEGASYNSPLHF. Written as DNA, the CDR3 is TGTGCCAGCAGCCCAGCGGAGGGGGCCTCCTATAATTCACCCCTCCACTTT.